The present T cell receptor (beta chain) was sequenced within a study of T-cell memory formation after mild COVID-19. Germline values: CDR1 SGHRS, CDR2 YFSETQ. The CDR3 loop spans 14 amino acids. V lost 4 bases and J 2 bases, leaving 12 bases between the germline ends. This clonotype occurred many times. Its specificity is unknown. A single record per CDR3 protein comes from TCRdb applying MiXCR to the 5' RACE reads. The sample has around 390,000 distinct CDR3 sequences; about a sixth are singletons. Study-wide findings and caveats: Mainly CM and EM harbored the contracting CD4+ clones; mainly EMRA harbored the CD8+ ones. Pre-infection memory held some responding clones, suggesting pre-existing cross-reactive T cells responded. Among clones peaking at day 37 in the second wave, SARS-CoV-2 specificity remained unconfirmed.

The specimen sequenced was PBMCs or a T cell subset sorted from them (not recorded which). This chain links TRBV5-1 with TRBJ1-1, with D tentatively TRBD1 (5 bases). This receptor was identified in a man aged 18-30 years who had mild COVID-19 (a few samples of this study predate the infection). Cell type and time point are not known. The CDR3 region is CASSARDGNTEAFF. In DNA form, the CDR3 reads TGCGCCAGCAGCGCACGGGACGGTAACACTGAAGCTTTCTTT.